A selection of T cell receptor beta chains follows, all from one sample in a study of identical twins. TCRdb recomputed calls from the 5' RACE reads with MiXCR, one row per CDR3 protein. The sample has some 600,000 distinct CDR3 sequences, 7% to 7.5% seen once; the top ten hold 1.6%. The sample also formed part of further work on yellow fever vaccine responses in identical twins.

Sample: PBMCs. The origin of the receptors is a woman aged 18 to 35 in good health. CDR3s include the opening cysteine and the closing phenylalanine or tryptophan. The D gene is left open where the match is weak. Clone size is not always given. Where it is, it says once, few, many or a class for expanded clones.

>many|TRBV5-1|TRBJ2-3|TRBD2
CASSLAGPGGLDTQYF
TGCGCCAGCAGCTTGGCCGGTCCGGGAGGGCTAGATACGCAGTATTTT
>NA|TRBV19|TRBJ1-2|NA
CASSTQGKGDYGYTF
TGTGCCAGTAGTACGCAGGGAAAAGGGGACTATGGCTACACCTTC
>many|TRBV7-9|TRBJ1-1|NA
CASSLGQGFDEAFF
TGTGCCAGCAGCTTGGGGCAGGGATTTGATGAAGCTTTCTTT
>NA|TRBV7-9|TRBJ2-2|NA
CASSLAFWTESTGELFF
TGTGCCAGCAGCTTAGCGTTTTGGACAGAGTCTACCGGGGAGCTGTTTTTT
>many|TRBV10-3|TRBJ2-5|NA
CAISETGTTRNQETQYF
TGTGCCATCAGTGAAACCGGGACCACCCGGAACCAAGAGACCCAGTACTTC
>many|TRBV12-3/TRBV12-4|TRBJ1-3|NA
CASSWRQADTIYF
TGTGCCAGCAGCTGGAGGCAAGCAGACACCATATATTTT
>many|TRBV6-6|TRBJ2-5|NA
CASIGEGGETQYF
TGTGCCAGCATTGGAGAGGGCGGAGAGACCCAGTACTTC
>few|TRBV24-1|TRBJ1-1|TRBD1
CATRRTGGSSEAFF
TGTGCCACCAGACGGACAGGGGGGTCTTCTGAAGCTTTCTTT
>few|TRBV4-2|TRBJ2-7|TRBD2
CASSQVASGKGEQYF
TGTGCCAGCAGCCAAGTTGCCAGCGGGAAGGGCGAGCAGTACTTC
>NA|TRBV6-2/TRBV6-3|TRBJ2-5|NA
CASSYSKELVAQETQYF
TGTGCCAGCAGTTACTCGAAAGAGCTAGTTGCCCAAGAGACCCAGTACTTC
>NA|TRBV10-3|TRBJ2-1|NA
CAISVQLNNEQFF
TGTGCCATCAGTGTTCAACTGAACAATGAGCAGTTCTTC
>NA|TRBV20-1|TRBJ2-3|TRBD2
CCATRSTGTTTTDTQYF
TGCTGTGCTACAAGGAGTACCGGGACTACTACTACAGATACGCAGTATTTT
>many|TRBV6-5|TRBJ1-2|NA
CASSYSGQGNYGYTF
TGTGCCAGCAGTTACTCGGGGCAGGGGAACTATGGCTACACCTTC
>NA|TRBV27|TRBJ1-2|NA
CASSLGASPNYGYTF
TGTGCCAGCAGTTTAGGGGCCTCACCTAACTATGGCTACACCTTC
>few|TRBV29-1|TRBJ2-2|NA
CSAIPGLTTTGELFF
TGCAGCGCCATTCCGGGACTCACAACCACCGGGGAGCTGTTTTTT
>many|TRBV3-1|TRBJ2-1|TRBD2
CASSQDQLAAYNEQFF
TGTGCCAGCAGCCAAGATCAGCTAGCGGCTTACAATGAGCAGTTCTTC
>few|TRBV28|TRBJ2-3|TRBD1
CASSDRVNTDTQYF
TGTGCCAGCAGCGACAGGGTAAACACAGATACGCAGTATTTT
>few|TRBV12-3/TRBV12-4|TRBJ2-1|TRBD2
CASSRTSGITEQFF
TGTGCCAGCAGCCGGACTAGCGGGATCACTGAGCAGTTCTTC
>few|TRBV5-8|TRBJ2-7|NA
CASSWSVGYEQYF
TGTGCCAGCAGCTGGTCCGTGGGTTACGAGCAGTACTTC
>NA|TRBV10-3|TRBJ2-1|NA
CASIAAPNEQFF
TGTGCCAGCATAGCCGCCCCTAATGAGCAGTTCTTC
>few|TRBV3-1|TRBJ2-3|NA
CASSQDWARAEDTQYF
TGTGCCAGCAGCCAAGATTGGGCCAGGGCAGAAGATACGCAGTATTTT
>many|TRBV20-1|TRBJ1-6|NA
CSAHQPGQSSPLHF
TGCAGTGCGCACCAACCGGGACAAAGTTCACCCCTCCACTTT
>NA|TRBV29-1|TRBJ2-3|TRBD1
CSVGIPGQGTDTQYF
TGCAGCGTAGGAATACCGGGACAGGGTACAGATACGCAGTATTTT
>few|TRBV7-9|TRBJ2-1|NA
CASSTAGFEQFF
TGTGCCAGCAGCACGGCAGGGTTCGAGCAGTTCTTC
>many|TRBV12-3/TRBV12-4|TRBJ2-1|TRBD2
CASSFSSGAGNEQFF
TGTGCCAGCAGTTTTTCTAGCGGGGCCGGCAATGAGCAGTTCTTC
>many|TRBV12-3/TRBV12-4|TRBJ2-7|NA
CASTAVGDEQYF
TGTGCCAGCACTGCAGTCGGGGACGAGCAGTACTTC
>few|TRBV27|TRBJ2-7|TRBD2
CASSLRGGDPYEQYF
TGTGCCAGCAGTTTACGGGGGGGAGACCCCTACGAGCAGTACTTC
>NA|TRBV12-5|TRBJ2-2|NA
CASGLDGPNTGELFF
TGTGCTAGTGGTTTGGATGGACCAAACACCGGGGAGCTGTTTTTT
>few|TRBV4-1|TRBJ2-7|NA
CASSPLGGIGQYF
TGCGCCAGCAGCCCCCTAGGGGGGATCGGGCAGTACTTC
>NA|TRBV4-1|TRBJ1-1|NA
CASRGWGAMNTEAFF
TGCGCCAGCAGGGGATGGGGCGCAATGAACACTGAAGCTTTCTTT
>few|TRBV2|TRBJ2-2|TRBD2
CASSNGLAGRNGELFF
TGTGCCAGCTCGAACGGGCTAGCGGGTCGTAACGGGGAGCTGTTTTTT
>many|TRBV20-1|TRBJ1-1|NA
CSARESWGVTEAFF
TGCAGTGCTAGAGAGTCCTGGGGGGTCACTGAAGCTTTCTTT
>many|TRBV6-2/TRBV6-3|TRBJ1-5|TRBD1
CASSYQGTGNQPQHF
TGTGCCAGCAGTTACCAAGGGACAGGCAATCAGCCCCAGCATTTT
>many|TRBV7-9|TRBJ2-7|TRBD2
CASSDTGTSDSYEQYF
TGTGCCAGCAGTGATACCGGGACTAGCGATTCCTACGAGCAGTACTTC
>NA|TRBV12-3/TRBV12-4|TRBJ2-1|NA
CASRTGTPPWNEQFF
TGTGCCAGCAGGACCGGGACCCCTCCATGGAATGAGCAGTTCTTC
>many|TRBV12-3/TRBV12-4|TRBJ2-2|NA
CASSYGSTGELFF
TGTGCCAGCAGTTATGGGTCCACCGGGGAGCTGTTTTTT
>NA|TRBV29-1|TRBJ2-5|TRBD2
CSVLTSGGEETQYF
TGCAGCGTTTTAACTAGCGGGGGGGAAGAGACCCAGTACTTC
>NA|TRBV12-3/TRBV12-4|TRBJ2-2|NA
CASSRVGGSGTGELFF
TGTGCCAGCAGTCGGGTGGGTGGGAGTGGGACCGGGGAGCTGTTTTTT
>NA|TRBV12-3/TRBV12-4|TRBJ2-7|TRBD2
CASSFIRTSGRAGEQYF
TGTGCCAGCAGTTTCATTCGGACTAGCGGGAGGGCTGGCGAGCAGTACTTC
>many|TRBV14|TRBJ2-7|NA
CASSQDRRQSYEQYF
TGTGCCAGCAGCCAAGATCGGAGACAGTCCTACGAGCAGTACTTC
>NA|TRBV12-3/TRBV12-4|TRBJ2-2|NA
CASKDRNTGELFF
TGTGCCAGCAAAGACAGGAACACCGGGGAGCTGTTTTTT
>many|TRBV11-2|TRBJ2-5|TRBD1
CASSQIRTGQETQYF
TGTGCCAGCAGCCAAATCAGGACAGGTCAAGAGACCCAGTACTTC
>few|TRBV12-3/TRBV12-4|TRBJ2-2|NA
CASSLSLVAGELFF
TGTGCCAGCAGTTTAAGTCTAGTGGCCGGGGAGCTGTTTTTT
>few|TRBV5-5|TRBJ2-6|NA
CASSLVRGSGANVLTF
TGTGCCAGCAGCTTGGTAAGGGGCTCTGGGGCCAACGTCCTGACTTTC
>NA|TRBV10-3|TRBJ2-1|NA
CAISERGLYNEQFF
TGTGCCATCAGTGAGAGAGGACTGTACAATGAGCAGTTCTTC
>few|TRBV7-2|TRBJ1-1|NA
CASSLGQNLNTEAFF
TGTGCCAGCAGCTTAGGACAGAACCTGAACACTGAAGCTTTCTTT